What follows is one T cell receptor beta chain and its context. Its antigen is as yet unknown. The data were obtained in a study of T-cell memory formation after mild COVID-19. Whole-study context: Largely donor-specific sequence clusters came from two donors. Findings and caveats of the study: CD4/CD8 balance held among clones contracting day 15 to 85, and later expanders leaned CD4+. A subset of responding clones appeared in pre-infection memory, suggesting cross-reactive memory joined. Most CD4+ clones that shrank were in CM and EM, while CD8+ ones turned up in EMRA.

TCRdb processed the 5' RACE reads anew with MiXCR; each CDR3 protein has one entry. The sample has 220,000 or so distinct CDR3 sequences, 9% to 10% seen once; the top ten hold around 3.3%. V lost 5 bases, J lost 1 base, and 7 bases lay in between. Germline V lookup: CDR1 MGHRA, CDR2 YSYEKL. CDR3 length: 13 amino acids. This TCR was sampled from a man aged 18 to 30 who had mild COVID-19 (a few samples of this study predate the infection). Cell type and time point are not known. The sequenced sample was PBMCs or a T cell subset sorted from them (not recorded which). J is TRBJ2-3 and V is TRBV4-1; tentatively, D is TRBD1 (5 bases). In nucleotides, the CDR3 is TGCGCCAGCAGCGTACAGGGCACAGATACGCAGTATTTT. Protein product: CASSVQGTDTQYF.